Detailed here is one TCR beta chain. The target of this receptor is not known. Base qualities are missing; no much larger clone stands one base away. This entry belongs to a study of control samples from healthy donors and cancer patients (dated by TCRdb to about 2020). From the germline V gene (reference sequence), CDR1 is LGHDT and CDR2 is YNNKEL. Measured from the cysteine to the phenylalanine, the CDR3 is 15 residues long. Only CDR3 DNA remains: 45 bases, in frame from the first base. The V end loses 4 bases and the J end loses 1 base, and a stretch of 13 bases separates them. The library was made by the immunoSEQ multiplex PCR assay. The table comes from immuneACCESS by way of TCRdb, which keeps in-frame sequences with V and J called. Part of the clones is missing from these tables; in studies checked, under half for an unresolved V gene and the rest for unknown reasons. The sample table records about 44,000 clones; roughly 86% of these occur just once. Clones ranked in the top ten supply about a tenth of the sample.

The receptor was derived from a woman in her sixties with lung cancer. Material: PBMCs. The V gene is TRBV3-1 (or the pseudogene TRBV3-2) and the J gene is TRBJ1-1; a tentative D call is TRBD1 (5 bases match). CDR3 sequence: CASSPPGKANTEAFF. The DNA is TGTGCCAGCAGCCCTCCAGGGAAAGCGAACACTGAAGCTTTCTTT.